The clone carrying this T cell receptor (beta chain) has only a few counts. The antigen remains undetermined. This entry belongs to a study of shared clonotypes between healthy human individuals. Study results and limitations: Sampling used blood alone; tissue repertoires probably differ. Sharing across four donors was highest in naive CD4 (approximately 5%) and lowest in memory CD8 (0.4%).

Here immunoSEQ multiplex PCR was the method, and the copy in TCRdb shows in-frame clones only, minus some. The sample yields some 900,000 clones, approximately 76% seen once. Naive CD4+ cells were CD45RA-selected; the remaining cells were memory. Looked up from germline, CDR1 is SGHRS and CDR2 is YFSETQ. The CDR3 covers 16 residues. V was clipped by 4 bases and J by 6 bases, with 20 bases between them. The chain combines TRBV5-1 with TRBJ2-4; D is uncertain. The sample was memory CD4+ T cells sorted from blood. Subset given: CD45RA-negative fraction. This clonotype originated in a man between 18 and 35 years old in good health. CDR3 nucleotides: TGCGCCAGCAGCCCTCAGCCCCGATCTGGTGGAAACATTCAGTACTTC. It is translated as CASSPQPRSGGNIQYF.